This T cell receptor beta chain was sequenced during a study of T-cell memory formation after mild COVID-19. The overall study: In these data, TCR clusters were largely donor specific.

This clonotype was found a few times. Its specificity is not known. Study results and limitations: SARS-CoV-2 specificity was not confirmed for second-wave clones peaking on day 37. Among CD4+ contracting clones, most were CM and EM, and CD8+ ones EMRA. Memory sampled before infection contained some responding clones, suggesting cross-reactive memory joined.

Germline CDR1 SQVTM, CDR2 ANQGSEA. V was trimmed by 5 bases and J by 1 base, leaving 11 bases between them. CDR3 length: 13 residues. TCRdb re-derived calls from the 5' RACE reads in MiXCR, one entry per CDR3 protein. The table has about 130,000 distinct CDR3 sequences, approximately 17% seen once. The V gene is TRBV29-1, the J gene TRBJ1-1; unclear D gene. Sequenced sample: PBMCs or a T cell subset sorted from them (not recorded which). This receptor was identified in a man between 18 and 29 years old who had mild COVID-19 (a few samples of this study predate the infection). Cell type and time point are not known. CDR3 in amino acids: CSVKVGANTEAFF. In nucleotides, the CDR3 is TGCAGCGTTAAGGTCGGTGCGAACACTGAAGCTTTCTTT.